The T cell receptor (beta chain) described here comes from a study of blood T cell repertoires in COVID-19. Germline assignment: CDR1 WSHSY and CDR2 SAAADI. CDR3 length equals 12 residues. Trimming stripped 7 bases from V and 8 bases from J, with 13 bases between. In terms of age and location, participants ranged from about 18 to 95 years and lived in around 22 US areas. Produced via immunoSEQ multiplex PCR; TCRdb's table is partial and in-frame only. Among fewer than 250,000 clones listed, around 90% were seen once. Sequenced input: PBMCs or T cells enriched from blood (not recorded which). The V gene is TRBV10-2, the J gene TRBJ2-3; tentatively, D is TRBD1 (6 bases). This TCR was sampled from a woman aged 18-29 years who had recovered from COVID-19. CDR3: CASNVEGVTQYF. CDR3 DNA: TGCGCCAGCAATGTTGAGGGGGTTACGCAGTATTTT.